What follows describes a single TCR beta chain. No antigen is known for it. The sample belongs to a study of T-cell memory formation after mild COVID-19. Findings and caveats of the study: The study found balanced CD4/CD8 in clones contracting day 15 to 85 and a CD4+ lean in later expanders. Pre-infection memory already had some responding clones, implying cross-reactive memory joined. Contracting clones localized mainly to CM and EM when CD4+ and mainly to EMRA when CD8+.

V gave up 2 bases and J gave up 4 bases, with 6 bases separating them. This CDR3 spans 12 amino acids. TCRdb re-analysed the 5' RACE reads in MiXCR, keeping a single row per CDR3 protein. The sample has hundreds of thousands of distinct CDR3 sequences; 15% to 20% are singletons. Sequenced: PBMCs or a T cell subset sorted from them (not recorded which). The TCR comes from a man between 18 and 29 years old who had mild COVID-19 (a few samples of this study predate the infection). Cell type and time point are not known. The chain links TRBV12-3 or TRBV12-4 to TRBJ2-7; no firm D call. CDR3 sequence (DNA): TGTGCCAGCAGTTTAATGATTTACGAGCAGTACTTC. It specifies CASSLMIYEQYF.